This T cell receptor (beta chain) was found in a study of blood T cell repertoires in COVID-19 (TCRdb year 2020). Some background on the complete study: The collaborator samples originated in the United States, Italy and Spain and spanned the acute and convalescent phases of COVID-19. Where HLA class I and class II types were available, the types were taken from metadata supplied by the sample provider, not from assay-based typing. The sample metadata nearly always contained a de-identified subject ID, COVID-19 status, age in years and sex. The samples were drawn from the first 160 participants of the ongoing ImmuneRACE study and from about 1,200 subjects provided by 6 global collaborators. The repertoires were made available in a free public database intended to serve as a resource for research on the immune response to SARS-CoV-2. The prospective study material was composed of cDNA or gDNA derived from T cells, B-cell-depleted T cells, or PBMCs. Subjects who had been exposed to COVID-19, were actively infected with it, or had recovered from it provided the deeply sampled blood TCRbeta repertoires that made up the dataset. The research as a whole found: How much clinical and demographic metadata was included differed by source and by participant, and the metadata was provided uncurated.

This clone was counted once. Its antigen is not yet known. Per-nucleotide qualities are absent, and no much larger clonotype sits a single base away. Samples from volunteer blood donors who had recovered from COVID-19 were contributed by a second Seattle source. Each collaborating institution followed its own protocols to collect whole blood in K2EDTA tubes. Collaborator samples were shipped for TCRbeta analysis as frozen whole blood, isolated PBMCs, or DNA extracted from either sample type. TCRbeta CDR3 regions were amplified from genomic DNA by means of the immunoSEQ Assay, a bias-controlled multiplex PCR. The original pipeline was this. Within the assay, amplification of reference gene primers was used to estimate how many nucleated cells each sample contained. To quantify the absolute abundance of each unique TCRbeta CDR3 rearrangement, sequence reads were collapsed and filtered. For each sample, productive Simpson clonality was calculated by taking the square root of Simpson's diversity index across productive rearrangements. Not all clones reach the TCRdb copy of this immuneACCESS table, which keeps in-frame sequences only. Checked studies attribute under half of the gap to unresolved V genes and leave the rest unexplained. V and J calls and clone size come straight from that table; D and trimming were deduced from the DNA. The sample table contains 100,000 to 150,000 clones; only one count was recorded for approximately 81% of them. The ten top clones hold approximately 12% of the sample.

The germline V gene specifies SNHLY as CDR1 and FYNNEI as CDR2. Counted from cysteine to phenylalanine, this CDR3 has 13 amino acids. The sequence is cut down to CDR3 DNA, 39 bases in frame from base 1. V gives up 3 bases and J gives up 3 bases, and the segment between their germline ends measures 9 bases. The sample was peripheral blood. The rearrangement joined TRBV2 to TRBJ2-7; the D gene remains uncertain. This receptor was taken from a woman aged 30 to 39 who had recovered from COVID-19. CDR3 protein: CASSDRVHYEQYF. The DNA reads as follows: TGTGCCAGCAGTGATCGGGTTCACTACGAGCAGTACTTC.